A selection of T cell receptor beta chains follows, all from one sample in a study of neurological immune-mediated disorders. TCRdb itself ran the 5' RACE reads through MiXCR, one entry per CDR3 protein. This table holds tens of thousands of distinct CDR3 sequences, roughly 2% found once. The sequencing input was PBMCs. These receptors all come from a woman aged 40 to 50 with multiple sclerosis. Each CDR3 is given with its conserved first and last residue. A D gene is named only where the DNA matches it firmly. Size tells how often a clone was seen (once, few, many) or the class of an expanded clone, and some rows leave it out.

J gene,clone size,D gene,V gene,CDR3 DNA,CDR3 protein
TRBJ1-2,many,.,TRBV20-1,TGCAGTGCTAGAGGGGACTCCGATGGCTACACCTTC,CSARGDSDGYTF
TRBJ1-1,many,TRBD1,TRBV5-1,TGCGCCAGCAGCGGGGCCGGGACAGGGTTCTCTGAAGCTTTCTTT,CASSGAGTGFSEAFF
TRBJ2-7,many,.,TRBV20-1,TGCAGTGCTAGAGTAGATAACCCATCGGGCGTGGGGGAGCAGTACTTC,CSARVDNPSGVGEQYF
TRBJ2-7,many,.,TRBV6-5,TGTGCCAGCAGTTACTCGAAAGCCTACGAGCAGTACTTC,CASSYSKAYEQYF
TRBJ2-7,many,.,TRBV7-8,TGTGCCAGCAGCTTTACGGATTTGGGCGAGCAGTACTTC,CASSFTDLGEQYF
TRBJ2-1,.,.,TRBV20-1,TGCAGTGCTAGAGATGGTAGGAGGGGGAAGTACAATGAGCAGTTCTTC,CSARDGRRGKYNEQFF
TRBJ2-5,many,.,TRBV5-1,TGCGCCAGCAGCGCCGGAGGGGGATTGGGGGAAGAGACCCAGTACTTC,CASSAGGGLGEETQYF
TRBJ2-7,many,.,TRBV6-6,TGTGCCAGCAGTTACAGTCAGCTCTACGAGCAGTACTTC,CASSYSQLYEQYF
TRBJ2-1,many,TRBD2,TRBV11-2,TGTGCCAGCAGCTTATTAGCTTTTAGCGGGGGGAGCTCCTACAATGAGCAGTTCTTC,CASSLLAFSGGSSYNEQFF
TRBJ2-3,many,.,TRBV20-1,TGCAGTGCCATTCAACTAGATAGGTTTGCAGATACGCAGTATTTT,CSAIQLDRFADTQYF
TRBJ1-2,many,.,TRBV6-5,TGTGCCAGCAGCCCAAGACAGCCCCCGGCCTACTATGGCTACACCTTC,CASSPRQPPAYYGYTF
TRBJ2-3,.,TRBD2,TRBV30,TGTGCCTGGAGTGGGGGGACTAGCGGGGGCCTCACAGATACGCAGTATTTT,CAWSGGTSGGLTDTQYF
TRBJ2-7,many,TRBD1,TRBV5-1,TGCGCCAGCAGCACCAACCGGGACAGTCCCTACGAGCAGTACTTC,CASSTNRDSPYEQYF
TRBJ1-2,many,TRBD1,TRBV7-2,TGTGCCAGCAGCTTAGTCGGCAGGGGGGCGGATGGCTACACCTTC,CASSLVGRGADGYTF
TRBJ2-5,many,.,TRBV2,TGTGCCAGCAGTGGGGGAGCCCGAGAGTCGGAGACCCAGTACTTC,CASSGGARESETQYF
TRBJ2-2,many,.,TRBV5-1,TGCGCCAGCAGCTTATCAAGTACGAACACCGGGGAGCTGTTTTTT,CASSLSSTNTGELFF
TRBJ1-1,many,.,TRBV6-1,TGTGCCAGCAGTGAAAGGTCAGCCATGAACACTGAAGCTTTCTTT,CASSERSAMNTEAFF
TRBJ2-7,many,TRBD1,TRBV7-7,TGTGCCAGCAGCGCCGGGACAGGAACCTACGAGCAGTACTTC,CASSAGTGTYEQYF
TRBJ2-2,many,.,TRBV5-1,TGCGCCAGCAGCTTGCAGGGGATCACCGGGGAGCTGTTTTTT,CASSLQGITGELFF
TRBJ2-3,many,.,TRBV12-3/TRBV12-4,TGTGCCAGCAGTTTATATAGGACAGCAACAGATACGCAGTATTTT,CASSLYRTATDTQYF
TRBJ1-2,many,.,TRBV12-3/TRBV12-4,TGTGCCAGCAGTTTAAGGCGCGGCTTGGGCTACACCTTC,CASSLRRGLGYTF
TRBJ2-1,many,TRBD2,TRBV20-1,TGCAGTGCTACGGAGACTAGCCCGGGGTCCAATGAGCAGTTCTTC,CSATETSPGSNEQFF
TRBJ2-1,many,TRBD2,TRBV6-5,TGTGCCAGCAGGTTCTCGGGGGGGCCTTGGGATGAGCAGTTCTTC,CASRFSGGPWDEQFF
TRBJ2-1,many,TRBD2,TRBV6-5,TGTGCCAGCAGTCGAGGGCAGCGGGGGGGATCCAATGAGCAGTTCTTC,CASSRGQRGGSNEQFF
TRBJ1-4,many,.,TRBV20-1,TGCAGTGCTAACCGGGACACAGAACGAGAGGGACTGTTTTTT,CSANRDTEREGLFF
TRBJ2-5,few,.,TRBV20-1,TGCAGTGCTAGAAGACACTCACGCAGAGAGACCCAGTACTTC,CSARRHSRRETQYF
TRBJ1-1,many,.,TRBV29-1,TGCAGCGTTGAGGGGCCCGGGGTAAGGGGGAACACTGAAGCTTTCTTT,CSVEGPGVRGNTEAFF
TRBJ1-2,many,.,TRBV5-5,TGTGCCAGCAGCTTGTTCAGGAACTATGGCTACACCTTC,CASSLFRNYGYTF
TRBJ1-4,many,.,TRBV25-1,TGTGCCAGCGGATACAGGGAGAGGGAAAAACTGTTTTTT,CASGYREREKLFF